What follows are 15 T cell receptor beta chains derived from one specimen sequenced in a study of T cell responses to AZD1222 COVID-19 vaccine. The repertoire was sequenced with immunoSEQ multiplex PCR; TCRdb's copy has only in-frame clones and lacks some. The sample records some 180,000 clones, approximately 92% being singletons. The specimen comprised peripheral blood, sampled on day 0 of AZD1222 vaccination. These receptor sequences come from an adult in good health.

The rearrangement uses TRBV7-8 and TRBJ2-5, with TRBD1 identical over 9 bases. The V segment lost 7 bases and the J segment 1 base; nucleotides outside the gene matches: 22. Germline V lookup: CDR1 SGHVS, CDR2 FQNEAQ. The CDR3 loop spans 20 amino acids. The CDR3 loop reads CASTPRAGTGTVQIQETQYF. The CDR3 coding sequence is TGTGCCAGCACCCCGAGGGCCGGGACAGGGACGGTACAGATCCAAGAGACCCAGTACTTC.

J is TRBJ1-2 and V is TRBV5-6; D possibly corresponds to TRBD1 (6 bases). There are 12 residues in the CDR3. The V end was cut by 4 bases, the J end by 8 bases, with 12 bases between. The V gene's germline CDR1 is SGHDT and CDR2 YYEEEE. CDR3 nucleotide sequence: TGTGCCAGCAGCCCCAGGGGTGACGGCTACACCTTC. It yields the protein CASSPRGDGYTF.

The chain joins TRBV5-1 to TRBJ1-1; 7 bases are a match to TRBD1. V lost 0 bases, J lost 7 bases, and 3 bases stayed unmatched. The CDR3 is 13 residues long. CDR1 SGHRS and CDR2 YFSETQ come from the germline V gene. The CDR3 coding sequence is TGCGCCAGCAGCTTGGAGACAGGGCTTGAAGCTTTCTTT. It is translated as CASSLETGLEAFF.

The chain carries TRBV15 and TRBJ2-1, with unresolved D. Trimming took 0 bases from V and 6 from J, leaving 12 bases between them. Germline CDR1 reads LNHNV; CDR2 reads YYDKDF (reference sequence). This CDR3 is built from 15 residues. The CDR3 loop is CATSRDRRRVNEQFF. The DNA of the CDR3 is TGTGCCACCAGCAGAGATAGGCGACGGGTCAATGAGCAGTTCTTC.

This chain uses TRBV6-5 with TRBJ1-4; 7 bases fit TRBD1. The CDR3 covers 16 residues. CDR1 and CDR2 (germline): MNHEY, SVGAGI. V trimming: 0 bases; J trimming: 0 bases; junction bases outside the gene matches: 1. In nucleotides, the CDR3 is TGTGCCAGCAGTTACTCTGGGACAGCAACTAATGAAAAACTGTTTTTT. Amino acid sequence: CASSYSGTATNEKLFF.

The V call is TRBV18, the J call TRBJ1-1; 12 bases line up with TRBD1. CDR1 and CDR2 from the germline V gene are KGHSH and LQKENI. The CDR3 contains 15 residues. Trimming cost V 3 bases and J 5 bases; bases outside gene matches: 4. In DNA form, the CDR3 reads TGTGCCAGCTCACCCGGGACAGGGGGCAGGACTGAAGCTTTCTTT. Translated, it gives CASSPGTGGRTEAFF.

J is TRBJ2-7 and V is TRBV19, with TRBD1 matching over 8 bases. V dropped 6 bases and J dropped 3; count of bases not matched to a gene: 7. The CDR3 is made up of 14 amino acids. Germline CDR1 is LNHDA and CDR2 is SQIVND (reference sequence). Here the CDR3 reads CASRGRDRNYEQYF. The CDR3 nucleotides are TGTGCCAGTAGAGGAAGGGACAGGAACTACGAGCAGTACTTC.

J is TRBJ1-1 and V is TRBV6-1, with 7 bases fitting TRBD1. The V gene end was trimmed by 2 bases and the J gene end by 4 bases; junction bases not matched to a gene: 4. Germline CDR1 is MNHNS and CDR2 is SASEGT. The length of the CDR3 is 14 residues. The DNA for the CDR3 is TGTGCCAGCAGTGAATCGGGACAGAGCACTGAAGCTTTCTTT. Translated, it gives CASSESGQSTEAFF.

The genes are TRBV19 and TRBJ1-1; 8 bases are shared with TRBD1. Germline CDR1 reads LNHDA; CDR2 reads SQIVND (reference sequence). Trimming at V came to 7 bases and at J to 4 bases, leaving 5 bases not matched to a gene. CDR3 length: 13 residues. The CDR3 loop is CASIAQGVTEAFF. CDR3 coding DNA: TGTGCCAGTATAGCACAGGGGGTCACTGAAGCTTTCTTT.

The rearrangement joins TRBV19 to TRBJ1-1; D uncertain. V was clipped by 2 bases and J by 4 bases, with 8 bases between them. Germline V CDR1 and CDR2: LNHDA, SQIVND (reference sequence). This CDR3 spans 13 amino acids. The CDR3 DNA reads as TGTGCCAGTAGTATAACCCAGATCACTGAAGCTTTCTTT. This sequence encodes CASSITQITEAFF.

The V and J genes are TRBV19 and TRBJ1-1; D is possibly TRBD1 (5 bases). Trimming removed 8 bases at V and 4 bases at J, with 14 bases between. The CDR3 consists of 13 residues. Looked up from germline, CDR1 is LNHDA and CDR2 is SQIVND (reference sequence). The CDR3 region is CASQTTAVTEAFF. CDR3 bases: TGTGCCAGTCAAACGACAGCGGTCACTGAAGCTTTCTTT.

The chain has TRBV5-1 and TRBJ2-1, with 13 nucleotides matching TRBD2. J lost 0 bases, V lost 2 bases, and 2 bases had no gene match. This CDR3 has 17 amino acids. The germline gives CDR1 SGHRS, CDR2 YFSETQ. The CDR3 coding sequence is TGCGCCAGCAGCTTACTAGCGGGGGGGAGCTCCTACAATGAGCAGTTCTTC. It is translated as CASSLLAGGSSYNEQFF. The full variable domain, rest sourced from reference TRBV5-1 and TRBJ2-1, is KAGVTQTPRYLIKTRGQQVTLSCSPISGHRSVSWYQQTPGQGLQFLFEYFSETQRNKGNFPGRFSGRQFSNSRSEMNVSTLELGDSALYLCASSLLAGGSSYNEQFFGPGTRLTVL.

The chain couples TRBV19 to TRBJ1-1; D remains ambiguous. Deletions cut 7 bases from V and 3 bases from J, with 12 bases between. Looked up from germline, CDR1 is LNHDA and CDR2 is SQIVND (reference sequence). The CDR3 is 13 residues long. The CDR3: CASKSRGDTEAFF. CDR3 bases: TGTGCCAGTAAATCGCGGGGTGACACTGAAGCTTTCTTT.

The CDR3, as DNA: TGTGCCAGCAACGAGTCCCCGAGAGGGACAGGGGCAGATACGCAGTATTTT. Amino acids: CASNESPRGTGADTQYF. This rearrangement joins TRBV5-5 to TRBJ2-3; 10 bases match TRBD1. The CDR3 spans 17 residues. Germline trimming cut 6 bases from V and 4 bases from J; bases unmatched to any gene: 14. Germline V CDR1 and CDR2: SGHKS, YYEKEE (reference sequence).

The genes are TRBV5-6 and TRBJ2-7; a possible D gene is TRBD2 (6 bases). The CDR3 spans 15 residues. Germline V gene sequence: CDR1 SGHDT, CDR2 YYEEEE. The V and J ends lost 3 bases and 5 bases respectively, with 18 bases between them. CDR3 in amino acids: CASSSRTGAPDEQYF. The CDR3 DNA follows: TGTGCCAGCAGCTCAAGAACGGGAGCCCCCGACGAGCAGTACTTC. Drawing the rest from reference TRBV5-6 and TRBJ2-7, the complete variable domain is DAGVTQSPTHLIKTRGQQVTLRCSPKSGHDTVSWYQQALGQGPQFIFQYYEEEERQRGNFPDRFSGHQFPNYSSELNVNALLLGDSALYLCASSSRTGAPDEQYFGPGTRLTVT.